Listed here are 4 T cell receptor beta chains from one sample, sequenced in a study of blood T cells in healthy people across ages. Primers used in a second PCR of roughly 7 to 12 cycles were a sample-barcoded 5' primer and a J-beta primer mix. TCRdb independently ran MiXCR on the 5' RACE reads; one entry per CDR3 protein. This sample has some 1.5 million distinct CDR3 sequences, with roughly 28% found just once. The source material was blood. The receptors here all came from a woman aged 25 to 39 in good health.

The chain recombines TRBV29-1 with TRBJ2-3, with a weak D call TRBD2 (5 bases). Trimming shortened V by 2 bases and J by 0 bases, and 12 bases separated the two germline ends. Germline V gene lookup returns CDR1 SQVTM and CDR2 ANQGSEA. The CDR3 totals 15 residues. CDR3 residues: CSVEPAEPSTDTQYF. CDR3 sequence (DNA): TGCAGCGTTGAACCAGCGGAGCCTAGCACAGATACGCAGTATTTT.

The chain links TRBV6-1 to TRBJ2-7, with 12 bases lining up with TRBD1. Germline V CDR1 and CDR2: MNHNS, SASEGT. There are 14 residues in the CDR3. V trimming: 10 bases; J trimming: 5 bases; junction bases outside the gene matches: 9. The CDR3 coding sequence is TGTGCCAACCCCAGGGGGACAGGGGGCGACGAGCAGTACTTC. This codes for CANPRGTGGDEQYF.

This clonotype was seen repeatedly, ten times or more. This chain joins TRBV29-1 and TRBJ2-7, with D tentatively TRBD2 (6 bases). The CDR3 contains 15 residues. Germline assignment: CDR1 SQVTM and CDR2 ANQGSEA. The ends were cut back, 1 base at V and 0 bases at J, with 13 bases in the middle. The CDR3 region has the DNA TGCAGCGTTGAAGGGGACTTATCAAGCTCCTACGAGCAGTACTTC. It specifies CSVEGDLSSSYEQYF.

This clonotype turned up a few times. V usage is TRBV11-2 and J usage is TRBJ2-7; 14 bases are shared with TRBD2. CDR1 is SGHAT and CDR2 is FQNNGV in the germline V gene. J gave up 3 bases and V 6 bases, and 4 bases lay outside the gene matches. The CDR3 is 15 amino acids. CDR3 residues: CASSQTSGGGYEQYF. The CDR3 coding sequence is TGTGCCAGCAGTCAGACTAGCGGGGGGGGCTACGAGCAGTACTTC.